These 22 T cell receptor beta chains originate from one sample sequenced in a study of T cells after yellow fever vaccination. TCRdb redid the calling of the 5' RACE reads with MiXCR, one entry per CDR3 protein. The sample includes 250,000 or so distinct CDR3 sequences, less than 9% of them seen just once. Sequences were derived from CD4+ T cells sorted from PBMCs, sampled 15 days after the yellow fever booster vaccination. The receptors here all came from a man aged 30 to 45 who received the YFV17D yellow fever vaccine.

At least ten counts were recorded for this clonotype. This chain joins TRBV29-1 and TRBJ2-1; D is uncertain. Per germline, CDR1 SQVTM and CDR2 ANQGSEA. The CDR3 consists of 11 residues. Trimming removed 6 bases at V and 7 bases at J, with 10 bases between. The DNA for the CDR3 is TGCAGCGTCAATGACAAGAATGAGCAGTTCTTC. Translating it yields CSVNDKNEQFF.

V is TRBV5-1 and J is TRBJ2-5, with 10 bases that match TRBD1. This CDR3 contains 16 residues. Germline loops: CDR1 SGHRS, CDR2 YFSETQ. The junction had 10 bases not matched to a gene; V was cut back by 4 bases and J by 4 bases. CDR3 nucleotides: TGCGCCAGCAGCCCCTACGGGACAGGGGTTGGAGAGACCCAGTACTTC. Translating gives CASSPYGTGVGETQYF. The variable domain in full, with the rest retrieved from reference TRBV5-1 and TRBJ2-5, is KAGVTQTPRYLIKTRGQQVTLSCSPISGHRSVSWYQQTPGQGLQFLFEYFSETQRNKGNFPGRFSGRQFSNSRSEMNVSTLELGDSALYLCASSPYGTGVGETQYFGPGTRLLVL.

This chain links TRBV7-9 with TRBJ2-2, with no clear D. Looked up from germline, CDR1 is SEHNR and CDR2 is FQNEAQ (reference sequence). The V gene lost 7 bases and the J gene lost 2 bases, with 5 bases spanning the gap. This CDR3 is built from 12 residues. CDR3 sequence: CASNRNTGELFF. CDR3 sequence (DNA): TGTGCCAGCAACCGAAACACCGGGGAGCTGTTTTTT.

The rearrangement uses TRBV7-2 and TRBJ1-2; a possible D gene is TRBD1 (5 bases). Trimming removed 6 bases from V and 5 bases from J, with 22 bases in between. Germline V gives CDR1 SGHTA, CDR2 FQGNSA. The CDR3 spans 16 residues. CDR3 in amino acids: CASRPPLGRTLYGYTF. The CDR3 nucleotides read TGTGCCAGCAGACCCCCTTTGGGCAGGACACTTTATGGCTACACCTTC.

This chain uses TRBV5-1 with TRBJ2-4; D not resolved. There are 15 residues in the CDR3. V was cut by 1 base and J by 6 bases, with 14 bases left in between. From germline, CDR1 is SGHRS and CDR2 YFSETQ. CDR3 amino acids: CASSLLLGPGNIQYF. CDR3 sequence (DNA): TGCGCCAGCAGCTTGTTGCTCGGGCCCGGAAACATTCAGTACTTC. Complete variable domain (other parts from reference TRBV5-1 and TRBJ2-4): KAGVTQTPRYLIKTRGQQVTLSCSPISGHRSVSWYQQTPGQGLQFLFEYFSETQRNKGNFPGRFSGRQFSNSRSEMNVSTLELGDSALYLCASSLLLGPGNIQYFGAGTRLSVL.

J is TRBJ1-2 and V is TRBV6-1, with TRBD1 matching 9 bases. The length of the CDR3 is 14 residues. V was pared by 7 bases and J by 4 bases, with 7 bases of the junction left unmatched. From germline, CDR1 is MNHNS and CDR2 SASEGT. Here the CDR3 DNA reads TGTGCCAGCACGGACAGGGGCAGGGGCTATGGCTACACCTTC. As protein: CASTDRGRGYGYTF.

There are many counts of this clonotype. This chain connects TRBV12-3 or TRBV12-4 to TRBJ2-1; maybe TRBD2 (6 bases). The CDR3 is 14 amino acids. The V end was cut by 7 bases, the J end by 2 bases, with 12 bases between. CDR3: CASKPGTPYNEQFF. As DNA, the CDR3 is TGTGCCAGCAAGCCAGGGACTCCCTACAATGAGCAGTTCTTC.

Many counts were recorded for this clonotype. The chain uses TRBV7-3 and TRBJ2-3; D not certain. The ends were cut back, 2 bases at V and 0 bases at J, with 3 bases in the middle. The CDR3 consists of 13 residues. The germline gives CDR1 SGHTA, CDR2 FQGTGA. The CDR3 DNA reads as TGTGCCAGCAGCTTACAAAGCACAGATACGCAGTATTTT. This codes for CASSLQSTDTQYF.

Only a few counts were recorded for this clonotype. The chain carries TRBV2 and TRBJ2-3; D gene ambiguous. Trimming removed 7 bases at V and 0 bases at J, with 14 bases between. Germline V CDR1 and CDR2: SNHLY, FYNNEI. The length of the CDR3 is 15 residues. The CDR3 DNA sequence: TGTGCCAGCACCGAGAGGAAGCCTAGCACAGATACGCAGTATTTT. Its protein is CASTERKPSTDTQYF.

This clonotype was picked up a small number of times. This rearrangement joins TRBV12-3 or TRBV12-4 to TRBJ2-7, with 11 bases aligning to TRBD1. The length of the CDR3 is 14 residues. V shed 6 bases and J 4 bases; nucleotides not matched to a gene: 5. The CDR3 DNA reads TGTGCCAGCAGCCCGGACAGGGGGCAGTACGAGCAGTACTTC. Its translation is CASSPDRGQYEQYF.

This clonotype was picked up many times. The rearrangement uses TRBV20-1 and TRBJ2-5; D is perhaps TRBD1 (6 bases). Trimming stripped 6 bases from V and 2 bases from J, with 13 bases between. CDR3 size: 13 residues. Germline V lookup: CDR1 DFQATT, CDR2 SNEGSKA (reference sequence). CDR3 nucleotides: TGCAGTGCGCCATGGGGGCCACAAGAGACCCAGTACTTC. Protein sequence: CSAPWGPQETQYF.

This clonotype was seen ten or more times. This chain connects TRBV7-2 to TRBJ2-7; D remains unclear. Germline V gives CDR1 SGHTA, CDR2 FQGNSA. CDR3 length: 12 amino acids. V dropped 2 bases and J dropped 5 bases, with 7 bases sitting between them. Here the CDR3 DNA reads TGTGCCAGCAGCTTAATTTTACACGAGCAGTACTTC. Encoded protein: CASSLILHEQYF.

This clonotype has more than one count but fewer than ten. In nucleotides, the CDR3 is TGTGCCAGCAGCTTATTGGGACAGGGTTACGAAAAACTGTTTTTT. Encoded protein: CASSLLGQGYEKLFF. This chain links TRBV7-2 with TRBJ1-4, with 9 bases matching TRBD1. Germline CDR1 is SGHTA and CDR2 is FQGNSA. The junction had 6 bases not matched to a gene; V was cut back by 2 bases and J by 8 bases. The CDR3 has 15 amino acids.

This chain uses TRBV12-3 or TRBV12-4 with TRBJ2-7, with D hard to call. The CDR3 spans 12 residues. The V end lost 4 bases, the J end lost 9 bases, and 13 bases lay between the germline ends. CDR3 in amino acids: CASSSGLPGQYF. CDR3 bases: TGTGCCAGCAGTTCCGGGTTACCGGGGCAGTACTTC.

The chain combines TRBV7-3 with TRBJ2-5, with D possibly matching TRBD2 (5 bases). The CDR3 runs 15 residues. Germline loops: CDR1 SGHTA, CDR2 FQGTGA. The V and J ends lost 5 bases and 5 bases respectively, with 18 bases between them. CDR3 sequence (DNA): TGTGCCAGCAGCCCCTCCGGCATCACGGGGGAGACCCAGTACTTC. It codes for CASSPSGITGETQYF.

This clonotype was recorded many times. The J gene is TRBJ2-7, the V gene TRBV7-6; a possible D gene is TRBD1 (6 bases). Germline V gene sequence: CDR1 SGHVS, CDR2 FNYEAQ. V lost 5 bases and J lost 1, with 12 bases in between. The CDR3 sequence is 14 residues long. The CDR3 is CASSTGTGSYEQYF. Written as DNA, the CDR3 is TGTGCCAGCAGCACCGGAACAGGGTCCTACGAGCAGTACTTC.

V usage is TRBV7-2 and J usage is TRBJ2-1; 10 nucleotides match TRBD2. This CDR3 contains 16 residues. V shed 5 bases and J 5 bases; nucleotides not matched to a gene: 9. CDR1 SGHTA and CDR2 FQGNSA come from the germline V gene. The CDR3 loop is CASSLAGTSANNEQFF. DNA of the CDR3: TGTGCCAGCAGCCTGGCCGGGACTAGCGCGAACAATGAGCAGTTCTTC.

The sample holds many counts of this clonotype. The V call is TRBV20-1, the J call TRBJ2-4, with D hard to call. The CDR3 sequence is 14 residues long. The V end was cut by 1 base, the J end by 1 base, with 8 bases between. The germline CDR1 and CDR2 sequences are DFQATT and SNEGSKA (reference sequence). The chain's CDR3 is CSARVGLAKNIQYF. In nucleotides, the CDR3 is TGCAGTGCTAGAGTGGGTTTGGCCAAAAACATTCAGTACTTC.

This clonotype was counted a few times. The chain employs TRBV5-6 and TRBJ2-3; 14 positions match TRBD2. Germline CDR1 is SGHDT and CDR2 is YYEEEE. V gave up 2 bases and J gave up 7 bases; unmatched junction bases: 6. The CDR3 has 16 amino acids. The CDR3 nucleotides read TGTGCCAGCAGCTTCCGACTAGCGGGAGGGTCATATACGCAGTATTTT. Protein: CASSFRLAGGSYTQYF.

This clonotype has just a few counts. The J gene is TRBJ2-7, the V gene TRBV19, with D possibly matching TRBD2 (5 bases). This CDR3 region has 14 residues. CDR1 and CDR2 (germline): LNHDA, SQIVND (reference sequence). V dropped 4 bases and J dropped 4 bases, with 14 bases sitting between them. CDR3: CASSNPLPGYEQYF. In nucleotides, the CDR3 is TGTGCCAGTAGTAATCCGCTCCCGGGGTACGAGCAGTACTTC.

This clonotype was recorded a few times. This chain connects TRBV6-2 or TRBV6-3 to TRBJ2-1; TRBD2 agrees at 9 bases. After removal of 10 bases from V and 8 bases from J, the junction contained 15 bases not matched to a gene. The CDR3 totals 15 residues. CDR1 is MNHEY and CDR2 is SVGEGT in the germline V gene. CDR3 protein: CATISAGGWLDEQFF. CDR3 bases: TGTGCCACCATTTCCGCGGGAGGGTGGTTGGATGAGCAGTTCTTC.

This clonotype has only a few counts. This chain uses TRBV7-2 with TRBJ2-5, with TRBD2 as a possible D gene (6 bases). The CDR3 has 14 amino acids. Per the germline V gene, CDR1 is SGHTA and CDR2 is FQGNSA. V lost 2 bases to trimming and J lost 4 bases, with 11 bases between them. Here the CDR3 reads CASSLWWGVETQYF. The CDR3 bases are TGTGCCAGCAGCTTATGGTGGGGGGTAGAGACCCAGTACTTC.